The TCR beta chain described here comes from a study of blood T cell repertoires in COVID-19. Trimming took 1 base from V and 7 from J; bases not matched to a gene: 16. Germline-derived CDR1 and CDR2 are LGHDT and YNNKEL (reference sequence). There are 18 residues in the CDR3. Per the authors' pipeline: Amplification of reference gene primers was used by the study to estimate nucleated cell counts. TCRdb keeps only in-frame clones here, not all; method: immunoSEQ multiplex PCR. D and trimming were read from the DNA, whereas the V and J calls and clone size are those reported in that table. The sample includes around 68,000 clones, approximately 86% of them seen just once.

This receptor was taken from a man at least 80 years old with active COVID-19. The sample comprised peripheral blood. This rearrangement joins TRBV3-1 (or the pseudogene TRBV3-2) to TRBJ1-2; 9 nucleotides align to TRBD1. In DNA, the CDR3 is TGTGCCAGCAGCCAAGTCATATCCCGGACAGGGGAGTCGCGTGGCTACACCTTC. This encodes CASSQVISRTGESRGYTF.